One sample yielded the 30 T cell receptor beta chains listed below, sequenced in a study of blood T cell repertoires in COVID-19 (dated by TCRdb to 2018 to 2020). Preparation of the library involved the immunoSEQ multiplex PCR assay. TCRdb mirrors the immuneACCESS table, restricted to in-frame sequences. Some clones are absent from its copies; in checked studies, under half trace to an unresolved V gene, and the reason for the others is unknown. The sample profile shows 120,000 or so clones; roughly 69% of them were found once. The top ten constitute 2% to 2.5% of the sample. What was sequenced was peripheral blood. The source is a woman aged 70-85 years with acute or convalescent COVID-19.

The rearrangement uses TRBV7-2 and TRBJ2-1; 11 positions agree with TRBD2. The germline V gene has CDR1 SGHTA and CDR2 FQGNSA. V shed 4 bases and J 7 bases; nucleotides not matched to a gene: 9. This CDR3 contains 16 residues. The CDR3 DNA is TGTGCCAGCAGCTCCTATAGCGGGAGGGCCAGGAATGAGCAGTTCTTC. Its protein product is CASSSYSGRARNEQFF.

This CDR3 reads CASSDDRVNQPQHF. The CDR3, as DNA: TGTGCCAGCAGCGACGACAGGGTCAATCAGCCCCAGCATTTT. This rearrangement joins TRBV6-5 to TRBJ1-5; TRBD1 agrees at 7 bases. After removal of 6 bases from V and 3 bases from J, the junction contained 5 bases not matched to a gene. The CDR3 covers 14 residues. The germline CDR1 and CDR2 sequences are MNHEY and SVGAGI.

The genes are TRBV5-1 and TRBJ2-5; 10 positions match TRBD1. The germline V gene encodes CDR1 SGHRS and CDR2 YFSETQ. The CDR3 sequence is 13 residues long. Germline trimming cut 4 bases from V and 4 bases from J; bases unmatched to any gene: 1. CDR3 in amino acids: CASSRDRGETQYF. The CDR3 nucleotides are TGCGCCAGCAGCAGGGACAGGGGAGAGACCCAGTACTTC.

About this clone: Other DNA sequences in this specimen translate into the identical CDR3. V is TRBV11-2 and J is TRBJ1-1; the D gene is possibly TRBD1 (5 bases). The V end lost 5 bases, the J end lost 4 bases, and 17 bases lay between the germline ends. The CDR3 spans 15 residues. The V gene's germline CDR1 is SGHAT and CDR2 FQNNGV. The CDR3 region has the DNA TGTGCCAGCAGCCGATCCCCAGGGCGTCCCACTGAAGCTTTCTTT. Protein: CASSRSPGRPTEAFF.

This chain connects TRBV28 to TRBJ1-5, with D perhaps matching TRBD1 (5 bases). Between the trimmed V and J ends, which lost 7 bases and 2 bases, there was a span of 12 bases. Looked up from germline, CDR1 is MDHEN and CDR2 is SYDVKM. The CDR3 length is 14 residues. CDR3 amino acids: CASTLGGGNQPQHF. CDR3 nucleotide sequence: TGTGCCAGCACCCTGGGAGGGGGCAATCAGCCCCAGCATTTT.

The chain's CDR3 is CASSPGGIQGGEKLFF. The CDR3 DNA follows: TGCGCCAGCAGCCCCGGAGGGATCCAGGGCGGCGAAAAACTGTTTTTT. The chain recombines TRBV5-1 with TRBJ1-4; D may be TRBD1 (5 bases). CDR1 and CDR2 (germline): SGHRS, YFSETQ. With 4 bases removed from V and 8 bases from J, the gap between germline ends came to 21 bases. The CDR3 extends over 16 amino acids.

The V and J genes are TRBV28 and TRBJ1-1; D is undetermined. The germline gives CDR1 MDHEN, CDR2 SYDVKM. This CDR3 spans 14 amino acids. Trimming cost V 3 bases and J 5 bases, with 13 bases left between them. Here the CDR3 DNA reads TGTGCCAGCAGTTTCGGACCGGGAGGGACTGAAGCTTTCTTT. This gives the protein CASSFGPGGTEAFF.

CDR3 nucleotide sequence: TGTGCCAGTAGGCCGGGACAGGGGATGAATACGCAGTATTTT. Translation: CASRPGQGMNTQYF. The chain links TRBV19 to TRBJ2-3; 10 nucleotides align to TRBD1. The CDR3 runs 14 residues. The V and J ends lost 6 bases and 7 bases, in that order; junction bases with no gene match: 7. The V gene's germline CDR1 is LNHDA and CDR2 SQIVND (reference sequence).

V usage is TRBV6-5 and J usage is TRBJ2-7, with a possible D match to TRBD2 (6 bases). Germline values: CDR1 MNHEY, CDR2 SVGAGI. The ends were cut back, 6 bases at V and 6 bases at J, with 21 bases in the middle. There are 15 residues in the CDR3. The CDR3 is CASRRSSGAGGEQYF. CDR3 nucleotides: TGTGCCAGCAGAAGGAGTAGTGGCGCCGGGGGCGAGCAGTACTTC.

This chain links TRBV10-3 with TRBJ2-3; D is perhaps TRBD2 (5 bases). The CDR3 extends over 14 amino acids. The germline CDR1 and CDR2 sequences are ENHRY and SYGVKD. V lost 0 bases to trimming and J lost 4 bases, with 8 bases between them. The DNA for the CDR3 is TGTGCCATCAGTGAGTCGACGGAGGCAGATACGCAGTATTTT. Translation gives CAISESTEADTQYF.

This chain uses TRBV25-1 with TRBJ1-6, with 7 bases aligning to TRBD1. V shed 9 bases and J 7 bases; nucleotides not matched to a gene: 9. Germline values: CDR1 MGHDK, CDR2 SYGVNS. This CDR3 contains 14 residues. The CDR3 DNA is TGTGCCAGTTCCTCCGGGACAGTGAATTCACCCCTCCACTTT. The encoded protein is CASSSGTVNSPLHF.

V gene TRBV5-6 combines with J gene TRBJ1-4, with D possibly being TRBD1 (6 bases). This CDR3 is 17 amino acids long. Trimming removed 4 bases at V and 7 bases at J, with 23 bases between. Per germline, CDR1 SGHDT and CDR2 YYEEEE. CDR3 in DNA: TGTGCCAGCAGCCGGATGACGCTTACAGGGTTTGGTGAAAAACTGTTTTTT. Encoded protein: CASSRMTLTGFGEKLFF.

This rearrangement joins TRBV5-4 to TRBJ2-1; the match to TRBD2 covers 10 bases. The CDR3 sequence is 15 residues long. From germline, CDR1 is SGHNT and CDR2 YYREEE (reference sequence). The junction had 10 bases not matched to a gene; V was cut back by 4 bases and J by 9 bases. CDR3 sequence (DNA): TGTGCCAGCAGCCCCGAGCGGGGGGGCGGGAGTGAGCAGTTCTTC. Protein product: CASSPERGGGSEQFF.

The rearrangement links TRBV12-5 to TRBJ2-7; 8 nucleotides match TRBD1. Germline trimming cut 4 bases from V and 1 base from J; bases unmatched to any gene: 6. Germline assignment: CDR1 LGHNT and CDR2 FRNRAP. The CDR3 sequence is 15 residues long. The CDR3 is CASGSRTGGSYEQYF. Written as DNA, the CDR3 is TGTGCTAGTGGTTCCCGAACAGGGGGTTCCTACGAGCAGTACTTC.

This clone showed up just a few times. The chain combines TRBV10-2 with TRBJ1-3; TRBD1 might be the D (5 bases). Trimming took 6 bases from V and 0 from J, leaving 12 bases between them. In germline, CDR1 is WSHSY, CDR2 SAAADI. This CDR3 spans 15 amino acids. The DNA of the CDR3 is TGCGCCAGCAGCGGCGGACACGGCTCTGGAAACACCATATATTTT. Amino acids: CASSGGHGSGNTIYF.

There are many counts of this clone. CDR3 coding DNA: TGCGCCAGCAGCCAAGTCGGACAGGATTCCACAGATACGCAGTATTTT. This sequence encodes CASSQVGQDSTDTQYF. The chain employs TRBV4-3 and TRBJ2-3, with 7 bases identical to TRBD1. V dropped 1 base and J dropped 2; count of bases not matched to a gene: 6. Germline lookup yields CDR1 LGHNA and CDR2 YSLEER. The CDR3 runs 16 residues.

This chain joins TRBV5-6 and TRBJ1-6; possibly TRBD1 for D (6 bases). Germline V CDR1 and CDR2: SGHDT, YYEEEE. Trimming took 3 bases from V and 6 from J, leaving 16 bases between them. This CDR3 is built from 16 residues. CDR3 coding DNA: TGTGCCAGCAGCTCCGGGGGGCCAAGGGGTAATTCACCCCTCCACTTT. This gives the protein CASSSGGPRGNSPLHF.

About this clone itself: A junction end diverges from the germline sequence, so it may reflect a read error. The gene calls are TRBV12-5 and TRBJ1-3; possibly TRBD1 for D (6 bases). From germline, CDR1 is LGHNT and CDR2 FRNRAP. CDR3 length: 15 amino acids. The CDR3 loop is CASGLGLGAGNTIYF. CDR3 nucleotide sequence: TGTGCTAGTGGCTTGGGTCTGGGGGCAGGAAACACCATATATTTT.

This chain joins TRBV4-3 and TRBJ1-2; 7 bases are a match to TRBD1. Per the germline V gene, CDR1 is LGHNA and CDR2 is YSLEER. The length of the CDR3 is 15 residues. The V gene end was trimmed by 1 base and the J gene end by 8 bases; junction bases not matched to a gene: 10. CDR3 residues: CASSQVGRGGRGYTF. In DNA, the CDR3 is TGCGCCAGCAGCCAAGTGGGGAGAGGGGGCCGGGGCTACACCTTC.

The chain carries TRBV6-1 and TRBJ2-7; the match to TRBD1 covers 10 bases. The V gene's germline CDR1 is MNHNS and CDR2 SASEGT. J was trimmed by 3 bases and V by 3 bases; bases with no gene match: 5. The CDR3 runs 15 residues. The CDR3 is CASSEGTGAFYEQYF. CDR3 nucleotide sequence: TGTGCCAGCAGTGAGGGGACAGGGGCCTTCTACGAGCAGTACTTC.

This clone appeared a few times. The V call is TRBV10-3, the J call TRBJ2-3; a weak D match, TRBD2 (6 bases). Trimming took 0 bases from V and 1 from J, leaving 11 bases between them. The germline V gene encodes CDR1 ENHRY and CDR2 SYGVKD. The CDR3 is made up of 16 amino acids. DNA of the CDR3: TGTGCCATCAGTGAGTCCGGAAGGGAGGGCACAGATACGCAGTATTTT. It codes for CAISESGREGTDTQYF.

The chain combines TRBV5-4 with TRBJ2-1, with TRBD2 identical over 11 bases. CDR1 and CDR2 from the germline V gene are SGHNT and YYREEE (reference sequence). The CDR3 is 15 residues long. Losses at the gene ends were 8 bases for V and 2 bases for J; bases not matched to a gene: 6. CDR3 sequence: CAREVAGGPYNEQFF. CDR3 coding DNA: TGTGCCAGAGAAGTAGCGGGAGGGCCCTACAATGAGCAGTTCTTC.

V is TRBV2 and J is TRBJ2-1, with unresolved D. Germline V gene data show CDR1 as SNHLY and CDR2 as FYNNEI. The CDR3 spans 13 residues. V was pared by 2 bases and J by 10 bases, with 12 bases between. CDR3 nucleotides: TGTGCCAGCAGTGAAACAGCACGTCACGAGCAGTTCTTC. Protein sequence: CASSETARHEQFF.

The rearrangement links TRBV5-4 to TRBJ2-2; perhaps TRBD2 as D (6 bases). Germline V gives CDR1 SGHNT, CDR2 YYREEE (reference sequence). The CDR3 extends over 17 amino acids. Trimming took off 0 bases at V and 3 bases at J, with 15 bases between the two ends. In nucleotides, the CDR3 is TGTGCCAGCAGCTTGGGGGTTCCTAGCGCCTACACCGGGGAGCTGTTTTTT. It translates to CASSLGVPSAYTGELFF.

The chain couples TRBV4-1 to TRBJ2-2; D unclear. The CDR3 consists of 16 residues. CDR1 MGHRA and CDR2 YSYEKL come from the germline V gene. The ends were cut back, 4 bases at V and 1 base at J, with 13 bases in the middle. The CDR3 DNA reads TGCGCCAGCAGCCGTAGCCCGCAGCAGAACACCGGGGAGCTGTTTTTT. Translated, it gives CASSRSPQQNTGELFF.

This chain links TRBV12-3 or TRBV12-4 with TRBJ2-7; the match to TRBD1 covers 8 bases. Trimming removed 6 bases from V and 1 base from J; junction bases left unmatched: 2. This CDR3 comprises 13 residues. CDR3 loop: CASSQGASYEQYF. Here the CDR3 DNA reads TGTGCCAGCAGCCAGGGGGCGTCCTACGAGCAGTACTTC.

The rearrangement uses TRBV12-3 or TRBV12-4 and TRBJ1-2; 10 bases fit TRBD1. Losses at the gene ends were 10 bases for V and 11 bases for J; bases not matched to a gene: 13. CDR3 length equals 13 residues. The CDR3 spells CATSTGGNGGYTF. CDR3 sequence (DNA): TGTGCCACCTCGACAGGGGGCAATGGTGGGTACACCTTC.

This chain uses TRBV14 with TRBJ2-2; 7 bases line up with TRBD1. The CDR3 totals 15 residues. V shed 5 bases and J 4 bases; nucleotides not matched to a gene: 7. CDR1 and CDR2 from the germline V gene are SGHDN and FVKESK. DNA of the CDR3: TGTGCCAGCAGCGTCAGCAGGGGGATCACCGGGGAGCTGTTTTTT. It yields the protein CASSVSRGITGELFF. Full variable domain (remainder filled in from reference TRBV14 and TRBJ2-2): EAGVTQFPSHSVIEKGQTVTLRCDPISGHDNLYWYRRVMGKEIKFLLHFVKESKQDESGMPNNRFLAERTGGTYSTLKVQPAELEDSGVYFCASSVSRGITGELFFGEGSRLTVL.

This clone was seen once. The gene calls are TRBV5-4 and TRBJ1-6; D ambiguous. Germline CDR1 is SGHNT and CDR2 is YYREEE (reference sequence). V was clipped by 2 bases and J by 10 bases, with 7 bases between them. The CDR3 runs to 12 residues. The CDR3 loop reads CASSFSGSPLHF. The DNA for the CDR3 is TGTGCCAGCAGCTTTTCAGGATCACCCCTCCACTTT.

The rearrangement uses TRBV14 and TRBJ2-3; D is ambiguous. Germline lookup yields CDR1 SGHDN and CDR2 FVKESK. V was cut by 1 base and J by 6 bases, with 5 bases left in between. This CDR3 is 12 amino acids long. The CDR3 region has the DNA TGTGCCAGCAGCCAAGTCCGGGATACGCAGTATTTT. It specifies CASSQVRDTQYF.